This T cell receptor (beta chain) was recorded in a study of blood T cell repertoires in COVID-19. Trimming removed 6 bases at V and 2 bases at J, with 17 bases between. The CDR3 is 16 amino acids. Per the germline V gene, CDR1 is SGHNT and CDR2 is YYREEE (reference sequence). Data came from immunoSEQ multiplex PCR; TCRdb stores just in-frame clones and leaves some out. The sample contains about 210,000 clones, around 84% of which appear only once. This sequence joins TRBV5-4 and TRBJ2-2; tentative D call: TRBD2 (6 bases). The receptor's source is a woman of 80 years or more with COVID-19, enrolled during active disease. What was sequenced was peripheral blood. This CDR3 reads CASTRGGVINTGELFF. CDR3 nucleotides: TGTGCCAGCACCAGAGGCGGGGTCATCAACACCGGGGAGCTGTTTTTT.